The 21 T cell receptor beta chains given below trace back to one sample, sequenced in a study of long-term antiretroviral therapy in people with HIV (dated by TCRdb to 2022 to 2024). The immunoSEQ hsTCRB v3.0 assay was used at survey level resolution to sequence the TRB variable region. Entries here come from immuneACCESS through TCRdb and include only in-frame sequences with V and J called. Some clones fail to appear in such tables; in the studies checked, an unresolved V gene covers under half of the shortfall, and the cause of the remainder is unknown. This sample comprises about 10,000 clones, approximately 80% of them detected only once. Jointly, the top ten make up roughly 15% of the sample. The source material was unsorted PBMCs, sampled 0.7 years after starting antiretroviral therapy. The receptor set was obtained from a man in his forties or fifties with HIV.

The rearrangement joins TRBV4-3 to TRBJ2-7, with D possibly matching TRBD1 (5 bases). The CDR3 is 16 amino acids. The germline V gene has CDR1 LGHNA and CDR2 YSLEER. The germline V and J ends were trimmed by 1 base and 2 bases, with 15 bases remaining between them. The CDR3 loop reads CASSQGNRGTTYEQYF. CDR3 DNA: TGCGCCAGCAGCCAAGGCAATAGGGGAACAACCTACGAGCAGTACTTC.

This rearrangement joins TRBV5-1 to TRBJ2-3; no clear D gene. Trimming left V 4 bases short and J 4 bases short, with 7 bases between. The CDR3 sequence is 12 residues long. Germline CDR1 and CDR2: SGHRS and YFSETQ. CDR3 in amino acids: CASSDEADTQYF. CDR3 coding DNA: TGCGCCAGCAGCGACGAGGCAGATACGCAGTATTTT.

This clone was picked up a small number of times. The rearrangement joins TRBV27 to TRBJ1-3; D is undetermined. The V end lost 6 bases, the J end lost 1 base, and 10 bases lay between the germline ends. CDR1 is MNHEY and CDR2 is SMNVEV in the germline V gene (reference sequence). The CDR3 is 14 amino acids. The CDR3 region has the DNA TGTGCCAGCAGCCCGGTGAAGTCTGGAAACACCATATATTTT. Translating it yields CASSPVKSGNTIYF.

The chain links TRBV7-9 to TRBJ2-5; D gene ambiguous. V lost 6 bases and J lost 3, with 5 bases in between. This CDR3 is built from 11 residues. The germline CDR1 and CDR2 sequences are SEHNR and FQNEAQ (reference sequence). The DNA of the CDR3 is TGTGCCAGCAGTACCAAAGAGACCCAGTACTTC. This codes for CASSTKETQYF.

The V call is TRBV28, the J call TRBJ1-1; maybe TRBD1 (6 bases). CDR3 length: 13 residues. The V end lost 3 bases, the J end lost 7 bases, and 12 bases lay between the germline ends. Per the germline V gene, CDR1 is MDHEN and CDR2 is SYDVKM. The CDR3: CASSFGGQSEAFF. Written as DNA, the CDR3 is TGTGCCAGCAGTTTCGGGGGGCAAAGTGAAGCTTTCTTT. Supplemented by reference TRBV28 and TRBJ1-1, the full variable domain reads DVKVTQSSRYLVKRTGEKVFLECVQDMDHENMFWYRQDPGLGLRLIYFSYDVKMKEKGDIPEGYSVSREKKERFSLILESASTNQTSMYLCASSFGGQSEAFFGQGTRLTVV.

The chain carries TRBV28 and TRBJ2-1, with 9 nucleotides matching TRBD2. The CDR3 loop spans 16 amino acids. J lost 7 bases, V lost 6 bases, and 13 bases had no gene match. Germline values: CDR1 MDHEN, CDR2 SYDVKM. CDR3 DNA: TGTGCCAGCAGATATGTAGCGGGAGAGGGGGGGAATGAGCAGTTCTTC. This encodes CASRYVAGEGGNEQFF.

This sequence joins TRBV30 and TRBJ1-2, with a weak D call TRBD1 (6 bases). CDR1 GTSNPN and CDR2 SVGIG come from the germline V gene (reference sequence). Trimming cost V 4 bases and J 6 bases, with 12 bases left between them. This CDR3 contains 12 residues. The CDR3 protein is CAWNWDIDGYTF. The CDR3 bases are TGTGCCTGGAACTGGGACATCGATGGCTACACCTTC.

In its sample, this clone was seen a few times. The chain uses TRBV5-1 and TRBJ1-5; tentative D call: TRBD1 (5 bases). CDR3 length: 14 residues. Germline values: CDR1 SGHRS, CDR2 YFSETQ. V was shortened by 0 bases and J by 4 bases, with 8 bases between the two germline ends. Here the CDR3 reads CASSLGQSNQPQHF. In DNA form, the CDR3 reads TGCGCCAGCAGCTTGGGACAGTCTAATCAGCCCCAGCATTTT.

The chain uses TRBV9 and TRBJ2-7; D not certain. V lost 1 base to trimming and J lost 5 bases, with 10 bases between them. The CDR3 has 13 amino acids. The germline CDR1 and CDR2 sequences are SGDLS and YYNGEE. CDR3 sequence: CASSVRNIHEQYF. The CDR3 DNA reads as TGTGCCAGCAGCGTACGCAATATCCACGAGCAGTACTTC.

This clone was seen a few times. The genes are TRBV5-1 and TRBJ1-2; D might be TRBD1 (5 bases). The CDR3 sequence is 11 residues long. The V gene's germline CDR1 is SGHRS and CDR2 YFSETQ. V lost 6 bases and J lost 8, with 11 bases in between. The CDR3, as DNA: TGCGCCAGCACCGGGGCGCGGGGCTACACCTTC. Translated: CASTGARGYTF.

The V gene is TRBV5-1, the J gene TRBJ2-7; 10 bases match TRBD2. The CDR3 spans 15 residues. Germline CDR1 reads SGHRS; CDR2 reads YFSETQ. V shed 4 bases and J 3 bases; nucleotides not matched to a gene: 7. The CDR3 spells CASSETSGSHYEQYF. CDR3 DNA sequence: TGCGCCAGCAGCGAGACTAGCGGGTCCCACTACGAGCAGTACTTC.

This clone was picked up one time. This chain joins TRBV5-4 and TRBJ1-4; 10 nucleotides align to TRBD1. This CDR3 has 15 residues. Trimming at V came to 10 bases and at J to 0 bases, leaving 6 bases not matched to a gene. Germline V gene data show CDR1 as SGHNT and CDR2 as YYREEE (reference sequence). CDR3 residues: CASRDRGATNEKLFF. The CDR3 DNA reads as TGTGCCTCAAGGGACAGGGGAGCAACTAATGAAAAACTGTTTTTT. Full variable domain (rest looked up from reference TRBV5-4 and TRBJ1-4): ETGVTQSPTHLIKTRGQQVTLRCSSQSGHNTVSWYQQALGQGPQFIFQYYREEENGRGNFPPRFSGLQFPNYSSELNVNALELDDSALYLCASRDRGATNEKLFFGSGTQLSVL.

CDR3 in amino acids: CAISETEDSGLEQYF. DNA for the CDR3: TGTGCCATCAGTGAGACAGAGGACAGCGGCCTAGAGCAGTACTTC. This chain links TRBV10-3 with TRBJ2-7; weak D call: TRBD1 (6 bases). CDR1 is ENHRY, CDR2 SYGVKD, per germline. The CDR3 length is 15 residues. V dropped 2 bases and J dropped 7 bases, with 18 bases sitting between them.

By sample fraction, this clone is large (0.1 to 1%). The rearrangement joins TRBV28 to TRBJ2-3, with D possibly matching TRBD2 (6 bases). Trimming removed 4 bases from V and 8 bases from J, with 16 bases in between. CDR1 is MDHEN and CDR2 is SYDVKM in the germline V gene. The CDR3 has 14 amino acids. The CDR3: CASSSLEGTATQYF. CDR3 DNA: TGTGCCAGCAGTTCCCTGGAGGGCACGGCTACGCAGTATTTT.

This chain joins TRBV7-9 and TRBJ2-7; D is unclear. Germline V gene lookup returns CDR1 SEHNR and CDR2 FQNEAQ (reference sequence). The CDR3 covers 14 residues. V lost 4 bases to trimming and J lost 6 bases, with 16 bases between them. The CDR3 is CASSSDGYLGEQYF. For the CDR3, the DNA is TGTGCCAGCAGCTCCGACGGGTATTTAGGCGAGCAGTACTTC.

This clone was observed a handful of times. This chain uses TRBV2 with TRBJ2-5; TRBD1 aligns across 10 bases. The CDR3 loop spans 15 amino acids. Trimming removed 5 bases from V and 5 bases from J; junction bases left unmatched: 8. CDR1 is SNHLY and CDR2 is FYNNEI in the germline V gene. CDR3 in amino acids: CASSYTTGGPETQYF. The CDR3 region has the DNA TGTGCCAGCAGTTACACGACAGGGGGCCCGGAGACCCAGTACTTC.

The chain recombines TRBV28 with TRBJ2-1; D is undetermined. Germline CDR1 is MDHEN and CDR2 is SYDVKM. There are 13 residues in the CDR3. V was trimmed by 7 bases and J by 6 bases, leaving 13 bases between them. CDR3 DNA: TGTGCCAGCATGGGGTACCCATCCAATGAGCAGTTCTTC. Translating it yields CASMGYPSNEQFF.

The chain joins TRBV27 to TRBJ2-1, with 7 positions matching TRBD2. Germline V CDR1 and CDR2: MNHEY, SMNVEV (reference sequence). V lost 0 bases to trimming and J lost 7 bases; unmatched junction nucleotides: 0. This CDR3 contains 13 residues. The CDR3 nucleotides read TGTGCCAGCAGTTTATCTAGCGGGAATGAGCAGTTCTTC. It encodes CASSLSSGNEQFF.

The chain carries TRBV4-1 and TRBJ2-7, with D unresolved. Trimming pared 2 bases from V and 2 bases from J, leaving 7 bases between. The CDR3 extends over 13 amino acids. Germline-derived CDR1 and CDR2 are MGHRA and YSYEKL. CDR3 sequence (DNA): TGCGCCAGCAGCCAAATGACACCCTACGAGCAGTACTTC. Its protein product is CASSQMTPYEQYF.

In DNA form, the CDR3 reads TGTGCCAGCAGCCAAGTCGGGAGCTACACCGGGGAGCTGTTTTTT. Translating it yields CASSQVGSYTGELFF. The rearrangement uses TRBV14 and TRBJ2-2, with a possible D match to TRBD2 (6 bases). The V and J ends lost 1 base and 3 bases respectively, with 9 bases between them. This CDR3 is 15 amino acids long. Germline V gene data show CDR1 as SGHDN and CDR2 as FVKESK. Together with reference TRBV14 and TRBJ2-2, the CDR3 gives the full variable domain: EAGVTQFPSHSVIEKGQTVTLRCDPISGHDNLYWYRRVMGKEIKFLLHFVKESKQDESGMPNNRFLAERTGGTYSTLKVQPAELEDSGVYFCASSQVGSYTGELFFGEGSRLTVL.

V usage is TRBV19 and J usage is TRBJ2-1; TRBD2 matches 11 bases. The CDR3 covers 14 residues. CDR1 LNHDA and CDR2 SQIVND come from the germline V gene (reference sequence). With V trimmed by 7 bases and J by 6 bases, 5 bases remained unmatched. The CDR3 DNA is TGTGCCAGTACAGAGCTAGCGGGGGGCAATGAGCAGTTCTTC. Residues: CASTELAGGNEQFF.